The 8 T cell receptor beta chains presented below share a single source sample, sequenced in a study of early T cells in non-severe SARS-CoV-2 infection. MiXCR, applied by TCRdb to the 5' RACE reads, yields one record per CDR3 protein. This table has 60,000 or so distinct CDR3 sequences, 10% to 14% appearing once. The sample was whole blood. The source is an adult who was a healthcare worker with PCR-confirmed SARS-CoV-2 infection or an uninfected control (not recorded which).

This clonotype occurred many times. The chain employs TRBV5-1 and TRBJ2-3; TRBD1 matches at 9 bases. The CDR3 loop spans 16 amino acids. Germline V lookup: CDR1 SGHRS, CDR2 YFSETQ. The J segment lost 2 bases and the V segment lost 0 bases, leaving 4 bases of the junction unmatched. The CDR3 reads CASSLGGQGHTDTQYF. As DNA, the CDR3 is TGCGCCAGCAGCTTGGGGGGACAGGGTCACACAGATACGCAGTATTTT.

This clonotype has just a few counts. The genes are TRBV20-1 and TRBJ2-7, with D possibly being TRBD1 (6 bases). Germline V lookup: CDR1 DFQATT, CDR2 SNEGSKA (reference sequence). V was cut by 5 bases and J by 4 bases, with 9 bases left in between. This CDR3 has 11 residues. The CDR3 nucleotides are TGCAGTGCTTCGAGGGGGTACGAGCAGTACTTC. Amino acids: CSASRGYEQYF.

V and J are TRBV7-2 and TRBJ1-1; weak D call: TRBD1 (5 bases). Trimming removed 8 bases from V and 1 base from J, with 11 bases in between. CDR3 length equals 13 residues. Germline V gene sequence: CDR1 SGHTA, CDR2 FQGNSA. The CDR3 spells CASRQGKNTEAFF. The CDR3 DNA reads as TGTGCCAGCCGGCAGGGAAAGAACACTGAAGCTTTCTTT.

The chain carries TRBV6-6 and TRBJ1-2; no clear D. V lost 6 bases and J 2 bases, leaving 4 bases between the germline ends. The CDR3 is made up of 11 amino acids. Germline CDR1 reads MNHNY; CDR2 reads SVGAGI (reference sequence). CDR3 loop: CASSSNYGYTF. The DNA for the CDR3 is TGTGCCAGCAGCTCCAACTATGGCTACACCTTC.

The CDR3 bases are TGCGCCAGCAGCCAAACAGGGGATCAAGAGACCCAGTACTTC. Its protein product is CASSQTGDQETQYF. The V and J genes are TRBV5-1 and TRBJ2-5; 7 bases match TRBD1. The CDR3 runs to 14 residues. The germline gives CDR1 SGHRS, CDR2 YFSETQ. Trimming at V came to 4 bases and at J to 2 bases, leaving 5 bases not matched to a gene.

The genes are TRBV18 and TRBJ1-1; 9 bases map to TRBD1. Looked up from germline, CDR1 is KGHSH and CDR2 is LQKENI. The length of the CDR3 is 16 residues. V lost 3 bases and J lost 5; bases outside the gene matches: 10. DNA of the CDR3: TGTGCCAGCTCACCGGGACAGGGTATTGGGCGAACTGAAGCTTTCTTT. Its translation is CASSPGQGIGRTEAFF.

This clonotype was found many times. J is TRBJ2-7 and V is TRBV28; D not certain. This CDR3 has 18 amino acids. V shed 5 bases and J shed 4 bases, with 27 bases lying between them. Germline loops: CDR1 MDHEN, CDR2 SYDVKM. The CDR3 DNA reads as TGTGCCAGCAGTCCTTTCTTACGCGTGAGGCCCTCCACGTACGAGCAGTACTTC. Protein sequence: CASSPFLRVRPSTYEQYF.

This clonotype was recorded at least ten times. This chain uses TRBV5-1 with TRBJ2-5; D ambiguous. V shed 0 bases and J shed 5 bases, with 8 bases lying between them. The CDR3 runs 13 residues. Germline V gene sequence: CDR1 SGHRS, CDR2 YFSETQ. The CDR3 is CASSLGGTETQYF. Here the CDR3 DNA reads TGCGCCAGCAGCTTGGGGGGTACGGAGACCCAGTACTTC.